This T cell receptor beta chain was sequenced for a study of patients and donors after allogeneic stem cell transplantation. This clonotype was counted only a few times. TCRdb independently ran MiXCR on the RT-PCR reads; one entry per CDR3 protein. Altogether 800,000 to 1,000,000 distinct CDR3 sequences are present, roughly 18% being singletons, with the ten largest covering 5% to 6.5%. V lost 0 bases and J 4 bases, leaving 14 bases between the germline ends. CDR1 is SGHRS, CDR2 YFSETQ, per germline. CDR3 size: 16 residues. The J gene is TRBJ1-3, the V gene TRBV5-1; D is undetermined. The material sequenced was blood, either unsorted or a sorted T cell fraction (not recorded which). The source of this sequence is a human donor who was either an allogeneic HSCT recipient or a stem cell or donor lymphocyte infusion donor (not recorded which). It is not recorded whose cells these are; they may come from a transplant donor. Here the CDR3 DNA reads TGCGCCAGCAGCTTGGATCTGGACTCGTACGGAAACACCATATATTTT. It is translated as CASSLDLDSYGNTIYF.